This T cell receptor (beta chain) was identified in a study of control samples from healthy donors and cancer patients. The V and J ends lost 7 bases and 8 bases respectively, with 17 bases between them. This CDR3 has 13 residues. Profiling relied on immunoSEQ multiplex PCR, and the TCRdb table lists in-frame clones only, not all of them. The data hold 150,000 to 180,000 clones, with over 90% observed a single time. The receptor was isolated from a man in his forties or fifties in good health. J is TRBJ1-2 and V is TRBV12-3 or TRBV12-4; possibly TRBD1 for D (6 bases). The sample consisted of blood. CDR3 bases: TGTGCCAGCACGTCCGGGGGCGATCGGGGCTACACCTTC. It specifies CASTSGGDRGYTF.